Reported below is one T cell receptor beta chain. Its cognate antigen has yet to be identified. No base qualities exist here, and no much larger clone lies one base off it. The data stem from a study of Graves' ophthalmopathy and Graves' hyperthyroidism (dated by TCRdb to the late 2010s). Looking at the study overall: Hyperthyroidism was considered stable if no progression to ophthalmopathy occurred within 18 months of follow-up. In several hyperthyroidism patients, the T-cell repertoires found in thyroid tissue were compared with those found in blood. Following sample collection, hyperthyroidism patients were given methimazole at a starting dose of 30 mg daily, and ophthalmopathy patients were given high-dose intravenous methylprednisolone. In total, around 130 blood samples were TCR-sequenced: fewer than 50 ophthalmopathy, over 70 hyperthyroidism and some 17 hyperthyroidism-to-ophthalmopathy patients. An independent validation cohort comprised 18 hyperthyroidism patients and roughly 15 patients who later progressed from hyperthyroidism to ophthalmopathy. The study used signatures of the TCR beta repertoire to tell Graves' ophthalmopathy apart from Graves' hyperthyroidism and to predict which patients would progress to ophthalmopathy. To explore V-J signatures distinguishing ophthalmopathy from hyperthyroidism, a discovery set of roughly 100 patients (roughly 45 ophthalmopathy, 55 to 60 stable hyperthyroidism) was enrolled.

The hyperthyroidism patients were 18 to 65 years old and newly diagnosed, with a disease duration of less than 2 months. Anyone with other autoimmune diseases, uncontrolled infections, pregnancy or lactation was excluded from the study. Clinical symptoms, serum thyroxine, TRAb, thyroid ultrasound and orbital computed tomography formed the basis of the diagnosis. Total RNA was extracted with Trizol reagent and quality-checked on an Agilent 2100 Bioanalyzer. V loses 5 bases at its end and J loses 7 bases; junction bases beyond the gene matches: 17. Reading from cysteine to phenylalanine, the CDR3 counts 19 amino acids. Just the 57-base CDR3 DNA is kept, in frame starting at base 1. Looking up the germline V gene yields CDR1 SGHVS and CDR2 FQNEAQ. TCR beta CDR3 regions were amplified from RNA transcripts for repertoire sequencing. HTBI primers and the Qiagen OneStep RT-PCR kit were used in a first-round RT-PCR, which was followed by a second-round multiplex PCR, size selection and purification. Libraries were sequenced paired-end with 100 bp reads on an Illumina HiSeq2000. Turning to the authors' computational methods: SOAPnuke was used for read processing, and reads with adapters, uncalled bases, a mean Phred below 15, or no exact constant-primer or identifier match were discarded. High-quality paired reads were merged with COPE v1.2.5. Each unique nucleotide sequence was defined as a clonotype, and clonotypes were aligned to IMGT TRB V, D and J references with MiTCR v1.1. Analysis was restricted to V-J combinations with a frequency above 0.0001, which covered just over 98% of repertoires. A TCR clonal expansion and chaos score per V-J combination was defined as the ratio of F50 clonal expansion to chaos observed in the TCRdist matrix. Welch's t-statistics and random forest were used to reduce features to 13 V-J combinations, which were fed into a naive Bayes classifier. Thyroid-blood repertoire similarity was quantified with the Morisita-Horn index. TCRdb reworked the public reads: Q25 trimming with fastp, MiXCR clone assembly, productive beta chains retained. Rows matching on CDR3 protein sequence are summarized as one entry with the most common DNA and genes. The V and J calls were determined by TCRdb, not by the authors. This sample comprises about 550,000 distinct CDR3 sequences, approximately 35% of them detected only once. In total, the top ten clones hold about 4% of the sample.

Results and caveats for the whole study, not just this receptor: Most expanded thyroid clonotypes with frequency above 0.001 were also detected in blood, suggesting blood repertoires may reflect the thyroid immune response. Sample size was not statistically predetermined, and group allocation was not concealed from the investigators. In validation, the model predicted ophthalmopathy progression with over 60% sensitivity and roughly 72% specificity; eleven to twelve predicted patients were CT-confirmed with GO in a median of about 6.2 months. In cross-validation, the 13-signature model distinguished ophthalmopathy from stable hyperthyroidism with 87.88% sensitivity and 81% to 82% specificity, while in the test set the corresponding values were 80% and 75%.

The sample was peripheral blood or thyroid tissue (not recorded which). The source of this sequence is an adult man with Graves' hyperthyroidism. The sequence joins TRBV7-8 to TRBJ2-2, with 12 bases aligning to TRBD2. The DNA sequence is TGTGCCAGCAGCCGCCGGGGGCTAGCGGGAGGGCCTCAAGGCGGGGAGCTGTTTTTT. Translated, this is CASSRRGLAGGPQGGELFF.